The rows below give T cell receptor beta chains drawn from one sample of a study of Graves' ophthalmopathy and Graves' hyperthyroidism. TCRdb called the multiplex PCR reads again in MiXCR, with one record for every CDR3 protein. The sample yields around 600,000 distinct CDR3 sequences, about 38% seen once. Specimen: peripheral blood. All receptors come from an adult man with Graves' ophthalmopathy. CDR3s include the opening cysteine and the closing phenylalanine or tryptophan. Each record gives: clone size, J gene, V gene, D gene, CDR3 DNA, CDR3 protein. D genes are given only for firm matches. Expanded clones are given a class, and other clones once, few, many or no size at all.

>many|TRBJ1-4|TRBV15|NA
TGTGCCACCAGCAGAGATCTGGGGGTTTGGGAAAAACTGTTTTTT
CATSRDLGVWEKLFF
>few|TRBJ1-2|TRBV6-5|NA
TGTGCCAGCCTAGGACAGAACTATGGCTACACCTTC
CASLGQNYGYTF
>many|TRBJ2-2|TRBV29-1|TRBD1
TGCAGCATTCGGACAGGGGCCACCGGGGAGCTGTTTTTT
CSIRTGATGELFF
>many|TRBJ1-2|TRBV7-9|NA
TGTGCCAGCAGCTTCCGGGACGGCTATGGCTACACCTTC
CASSFRDGYGYTF
>NA|TRBJ1-6|TRBV5-1|NA
TGTGCCAGCAGCCCGGGGGCAGTTTCACCCCTCCACTTT
CASSPGAVSPLHF
>many|TRBJ2-2|TRBV29-1|NA
TGCAGCGTTGAACCCATCGGTGGACACACGAACACCGGGGAGCTGTTTTTT
CSVEPIGGHTNTGELFF
>many|TRBJ2-7|TRBV10-3|TRBD1
TGTGCCATCAGAGCGGACAGGTCCTACGAGCAGTACTTC
CAIRADRSYEQYF
>many|TRBJ1-1|TRBV9|NA
TGTGCCAGTAGTCCCGGCGTCACTGAAGCTTTCTTT
CASSPGVTEAFF
>NA|TRBJ2-5|TRBV12-3/TRBV12-4|NA
TGTGCCAGCAGTCATGGGATCCAGTACTTC
CASSHGIQYF
>few|TRBJ2-7|TRBV12-5|NA
TGTGCTAGTGGTTTGGTGAGCAGCTCCTACGAGCAGTACTTC
CASGLVSSSYEQYF
>NA|TRBJ1-3|TRBV7-9|NA
TGTGCCAGCAGCTTAGACTCGGGGAGAAACACCATATATTTT
CASSLDSGRNTIYF
>NA|TRBJ2-7|TRBV20-1|NA
TGCAGTGCTAGAGACTTGACGGGCTCCTACGAGCAGTACTTC
CSARDLTGSYEQYF
>few|TRBJ2-7|TRBV4-2|TRBD2
TGTGCCAGCAGCCTCGGGACTAGCGGGAGCAACGAGCAGTACTTC
CASSLGTSGSNEQYF
>many|TRBJ2-7|TRBV6-2/TRBV6-3|TRBD1
TGTGCCAGCAGTTACGGACAGGGCCCTGGGAACGAGCAGTACTTC
CASSYGQGPGNEQYF
>many|TRBJ1-6|TRBV4-2|NA
TGTGCCAGCAGCCAGGCCGAGAGGAGTAATTCACCCCTCCACTTT
CASSQAERSNSPLHF
>many|TRBJ2-7|TRBV12-3/TRBV12-4|NA
TGTGCCAGCAGTCAGGGTTCTACCTACGAGCAGTACTTC
CASSQGSTYEQYF
>NA|TRBJ1-5|TRBV19|NA
TGTGCCAGTAGTATCCAAGACAGTGGCAATCAGCCCCTGCATTTT
CASSIQDSGNQPLHF
>NA|TRBJ1-1|TRBV10-3|NA
TGTGCCATGGGGTCCGGGGGCTCTGAAGCTTTCTTT
CAMGSGGSEAFF
>many|TRBJ1-3|TRBV20-1|NA
TGCAGTGCTAGATCGCATAGTTCTGGAAACACCATATATTTT
CSARSHSSGNTIYF
>NA|TRBJ2-7|TRBV20-1|NA
TGCAGTGCTAGAGGAGACACCGGAAGCTCCTACGAGCAGTACTTC
CSARGDTGSSYEQYF
>NA|TRBJ2-7|TRBV7-9|NA
TGTGCCAGCAGCTCCTCAGGTCCGCCATACGAGCAGTACTTC
CASSSSGPPYEQYF
>many|TRBJ1-1|TRBV20-1|TRBD1
TGCAGTGCTAGAGATCGGGGGGACAGGGGTGAAGCTTTCTTT
CSARDRGDRGEAFF
>many|TRBJ1-2|TRBV11-3|NA
TGTGCCAGCAGCTTAGATCGGCAGAATTATGGCTACACCTTC
CASSLDRQNYGYTF
>NA|TRBJ2-2|TRBV2|NA
NA
CASKTGGTPGSCFF
>few|TRBJ2-7|TRBV6-2/TRBV6-3|TRBD2
TGTGCCAGCAGTTACTCGACCACTAGCGGGAGTTACGAGCAGTACTTC
CASSYSTTSGSYEQYF
>NA|TRBJ2-5|TRBV10-3|NA
TGTGCCATCAGTGATCCCCAGGGTGCGGCAGATGGGACGGAGACCCAGTACTTC
CAISDPQGAADGTETQYF
>NA|TRBJ1-1|TRBV10-3|TRBD1
TGTGCCACCAGTGGGCTTCAGGGTGGACAGGGGTTGACTGAAGCTTTCTTT
CATSGLQGGQGLTEAFF
>few|TRBJ2-7|TRBV3-1|NA
TGTGCCAGCAGCCACGATCAGGGTTACGAGCAGTACTTC
CASSHDQGYEQYF
>few|TRBJ2-5|TRBV4-1|TRBD2
TGCGCCAGCAGCCCCGGGGTAGCGGGGGGCTGGGAGACCCAGTACTTC
CASSPGVAGGWETQYF
>many|TRBJ2-5|TRBV2|NA
TGTGCCAGCAGCGAGGAAGGAAGGACCCAGTACTTC
CASSEEGRTQYF
>NA|TRBJ1-1|TRBV20-1|NA
TGCAGTGCCCGAGGGGCTGCAGGGCAAGACACTGAAGCTTTCTTT
CSARGAAGQDTEAFF
>NA|TRBJ1-4|TRBV7-8|NA
TGTGCCAGCAGCTTACGGAGACAGGCTGAAAAACTGTTTTTT
CASSLRRQAEKLFF
>few|TRBJ2-7|TRBV9|NA
TGTGCCAGCAGCTCTTCCCCGGGGCTATCAGTCTACGAGCAGTACTTC
CASSSSPGLSVYEQYF
>many|TRBJ1-2|TRBV7-8|NA
TGTGCCAGCAGCTTAGCGTCCGGGCTTCAGGGCGGCTACACCTTC
CASSLASGLQGGYTF
>NA|TRBJ2-7|TRBV11-1|TRBD2
TGTGCCAGCAGCACCACTAGCGGGGCCAGCTCCTACGAGCAGTACTTC
CASSTTSGASSYEQYF
>NA|TRBJ2-7|TRBV5-4|TRBD1
TGTGCCAGCAGCGTCCGGACAGGGGGGCTTACTCATGGGGAGCAGTACTTC
CASSVRTGGLTHGEQYF
>many|TRBJ1-1|TRBV20-1|NA
TGCAGTGCTGCCGAGGGCACTGAAGCTTTCTTT
CSAAEGTEAFF